The next 21 T cell receptor beta chains were all read from a single sample in a study of Ad26.COV2.S vaccination and SARS-CoV-2 variants (dated by TCRdb to the early 2020s). The meaning of the sample's treatment or condition label: some 20 received Ad26.COV2.S at low or high dose, single or two shots; roughly five received placebo; per-sample allocation not given. For vaccine and placebo recipients, repertoires were sequenced using samples collected on day 63 after the first injection. Preparation of the library involved the immunoSEQ multiplex PCR assay. Drawn from immuneACCESS, this table holds only the in-frame rearrangements with V and J called that TCRdb kept. Clones are partly lost; checked studies trace under half to an unresolved V gene and leave the rest unexplained. The sample includes some 330,000 clones, with roughly 88% observed a single time. Approximately 5.8% of the sample comes from the top ten.

Sequences were derived from peripheral blood, sampled in a trial of Ad26.COV2.S vaccine versus placebo. Every receptor here comes from a person aged 18 to 59 who received the Ad26.COV2.S COVID-19 vaccine or a placebo.

V gene TRBV2 combines with J gene TRBJ2-7, with unresolved D. Trimming cost V 7 bases and J 2 bases, with 9 bases left between them. The CDR3 has 12 residues. Germline assignment: CDR1 SNHLY and CDR2 FYNNEI. In nucleotides, the CDR3 is TGTGCCAGCAAAGTGGAAACCTACGAGCAGTACTTC. Its protein is CASKVETYEQYF.

This clone was detected once. The chain joins TRBV7-9 to TRBJ1-1; D is ambiguous. The germline gives CDR1 SEHNR, CDR2 FQNEAQ (reference sequence). There are 15 residues in the CDR3. V gave up 5 bases and J gave up 4 bases, with 17 bases separating them. The CDR3 loop is CASSDPGGWSTEAFF. CDR3 DNA sequence: TGTGCCAGCAGCGACCCGGGTGGTTGGAGCACTGAAGCTTTCTTT.

V and J are TRBV7-9 and TRBJ2-2; 10 bases are shared with TRBD2. The CDR3 is made up of 16 amino acids. Germline V lookup: CDR1 SEHNR, CDR2 FQNEAQ (reference sequence). The ends lost 2 bases at V and 1 base at J; junction bases unmatched: 1. DNA for the CDR3: TGTGCCAGCAGCTTACTAGCGGGGGTGAACACCGGGGAGCTGTTTTTT. It specifies CASSLLAGVNTGELFF. Supplemented by reference TRBV7-9 and TRBJ2-2, the full variable domain reads DTGVSQNPRHKITKRGQNVTFRCDPISEHNRLYWYRQTLGQGPEFLTYFQNEAQLEKSRLLSDRFSAERPKGSFSTLEIQRTEQGDSAMYLCASSLLAGVNTGELFFGEGSRLTVL.

The J gene is TRBJ1-5, the V gene TRBV19; D is undetermined. With 6 bases removed from V and 7 bases from J, the gap between germline ends came to 10 bases. CDR1 and CDR2 (germline): LNHDA, SQIVND (reference sequence). The CDR3 consists of 12 residues. This chain's CDR3 is CASRLSGQPQHF. In nucleotides, the CDR3 is TGTGCCAGTAGATTATCGGGGCAGCCCCAGCATTTT.

The chain joins TRBV11-3 to TRBJ1-2, with a possible D match to TRBD1 (5 bases). V dropped 8 bases and J dropped 8 bases, with 18 bases sitting between them. This CDR3 is 13 amino acids long. Germline lookup yields CDR1 SGHNT and CDR2 YENEEA. CDR3 residues: CASGGTPRTGYTF. The CDR3 coding sequence is TGTGCCAGCGGAGGGACCCCTCGGACCGGCTACACCTTC.

A few counts support this clone. The chain couples TRBV10-1 to TRBJ2-7; 14 bases align to TRBD2. The CDR3 runs to 17 residues. Germline lookup yields CDR1 WNHNN and CDR2 SYGVQD (reference sequence). Trimming took 2 bases from V and 5 from J; bases not matched to a gene: 8. CDR3 DNA: TGCGCCAGCAGTGAGGGGACTAGCGGGAGATTGAGGGACGAGCAGTACGTC. Translation: CASSEGTSGRLRDEQYV.

The V and J genes are TRBV6-2 or TRBV6-3 and TRBJ2-1; unclear D gene. From germline, CDR1 is MNHEY and CDR2 SVGEGT. Trimming shortened V by 6 bases and J by 0 bases, and 18 bases separated the two germline ends. The CDR3 loop spans 17 amino acids. In DNA form, the CDR3 reads TGTGCCAGCAGCAACCAGCCCCTAAGCCGCTCCTACAATGAGCAGTTCTTC. It encodes CASSNQPLSRSYNEQFF.

V gene TRBV3-1 (or the pseudogene TRBV3-2) combines with J gene TRBJ1-4, with D tentatively TRBD1 (5 bases). This CDR3 has 17 residues. The ends were cut back, 0 bases at V and 7 bases at J, with 18 bases in the middle. CDR1 is LGHDT, CDR2 YNNKEL, per germline (reference sequence). The CDR3 reads CASSQDLGAGWGEKLFF. For the CDR3, the DNA is TGTGCCAGCAGCCAAGATCTTGGCGCAGGGTGGGGTGAAAAACTGTTTTTT.

The chain uses TRBV27 and TRBJ2-7, with no clear D. The CDR3 sequence is 14 residues long. Trimming left V 2 bases short and J 4 bases short, with 12 bases between. Looked up from germline, CDR1 is MNHEY and CDR2 is SMNVEV (reference sequence). CDR3 bases: TGTGCCAGCAGTTTAGGCAGAAGCCTTTACGAGCAGTACTTC. Translated: CASSLGRSLYEQYF.

In regard to this clone: The same CDR3 also results from other DNA sequences found in this sample. The genes are TRBV19 and TRBJ1-1, with a tentative D call TRBD1 (5 bases). V was pared by 7 bases and J by 5 bases, with 11 bases between. Germline values: CDR1 LNHDA, CDR2 SQIVND (reference sequence). This CDR3 is built from 12 residues. CDR3 amino acids: CASKGQGTEAFF. The CDR3 nucleotides are TGTGCCAGTAAGGGGCAGGGTACTGAAGCTTTCTTT.

This chain joins TRBV11-2 and TRBJ1-3; possible D gene TRBD1, 5 bases. This CDR3 comprises 12 residues. CDR1 SGHAT and CDR2 FQNNGV come from the germline V gene. Trimming shortened V by 1 base and J by 8 bases, and 6 bases separated the two germline ends. CDR3 loop: CASSLGGDTIYF. CDR3 coding DNA: TGTGCCAGCAGCTTAGGGGGGGACACCATATATTTT.

This chain connects TRBV18 to TRBJ2-1, with 11 bases identical to TRBD2. The J segment lost 7 bases and the V segment lost 1 base, leaving 3 bases of the junction unmatched. The CDR3 is made up of 15 amino acids. The V gene's germline CDR1 is KGHSH and CDR2 LQKENI. As DNA, the CDR3 is TGTGCCAGCTCACCACTAGCGGGGGGGGAGAATGAGCAGTTCTTC. It encodes CASSPLAGGENEQFF.

Comment on this clone: Relative to the germline gene, one junction end is altered; a read error may explain this. This sequence joins TRBV2 and TRBJ1-1, with a possible D match to TRBD1 (5 bases). Germline V gene lookup returns CDR1 SNHLY and CDR2 FYNNEI. This CDR3 has 14 amino acids. The CDR3 DNA reads as TGTGCCAGCGCTCGAAAGGGGCAGAACGCTGAAGCTTTCTTT. Its protein product is CASARKGQNAEAFF.

The chain combines TRBV2 with TRBJ1-5; possible D gene TRBD1, 5 bases. This CDR3 contains 14 residues. In germline, CDR1 is SNHLY, CDR2 FYNNEI. Trimming left V 5 bases short and J 3 bases short, with 11 bases between. The CDR3 sequence is CASSTEGFNQPQHF. CDR3 coding DNA: TGTGCCAGCAGTACGGAGGGGTTCAATCAGCCCCAGCATTTT.

The chain employs TRBV7-2 and TRBJ2-1; unclear D gene. Trimming shortened V by 5 bases and J by 3 bases, and 11 bases separated the two germline ends. Germline V CDR1 and CDR2: SGHTA, FQGNSA. The CDR3 runs 14 residues. The CDR3 loop reads CASSPRVIYNEQFF. The DNA for the CDR3 is TGTGCCAGCAGCCCCCGTGTCATCTACAATGAGCAGTTCTTC.

The table lists this clone with a few counts. The V and J genes are TRBV7-9 and TRBJ1-6; possibly TRBD1 for D (6 bases). V gave up 2 bases and J gave up 7 bases, with 9 bases separating them. Germline values: CDR1 SEHNR, CDR2 FQNEAQ (reference sequence). This CDR3 is built from 14 residues. CDR3 loop: CASSLSRGNSPLHF. The CDR3 DNA reads TGTGCCAGCAGCTTATCGAGGGGGAATTCACCCCTCCACTTT.

The chain uses TRBV7-9 and TRBJ2-1; tentative D call: TRBD2 (6 bases). The germline V gene encodes CDR1 SEHNR and CDR2 FQNEAQ (reference sequence). V was trimmed by 1 base and J by 6 bases, leaving 16 bases between them. The CDR3 runs to 16 residues. CDR3 in amino acids: CASSLGSSKAGNEQFF. The CDR3 coding sequence is TGTGCCAGCAGCTTAGGAAGTTCAAAAGCGGGCAATGAGCAGTTCTTC.

V usage is TRBV18 and J usage is TRBJ2-7, with 7 bases that match TRBD1. Germline loops: CDR1 KGHSH, CDR2 LQKENI. The length of the CDR3 is 13 residues. Germline trimming cut 2 bases from V and 6 bases from J; bases unmatched to any gene: 4. Written as DNA, the CDR3 is TGTGCCAGCTCACCAACCGACAGGGTCGAGCAGTACTTC. Amino acid sequence: CASSPTDRVEQYF.

The rearrangement links TRBV6-5 to TRBJ2-7; possibly TRBD2 for D (5 bases). The ends were cut back, 5 bases at V and 3 bases at J, with 11 bases in the middle. CDR3 size: 13 residues. Germline lookup yields CDR1 MNHEY and CDR2 SVGAGI. CDR3 protein: CASSLGLHYEQYV. The CDR3 region has the DNA TGTGCCAGCAGTCTCGGACTGCACTACGAGCAGTACGTC.

This chain joins TRBV5-5 and TRBJ1-1; TRBD1 is a possible D gene (6 bases). CDR1 is SGHKS and CDR2 is YYEKEE in the germline V gene (reference sequence). The germline V and J ends were trimmed by 2 bases and 1 base, with 12 bases remaining between them. The CDR3 spans 15 residues. The CDR3: CASSFYIQGNTEAFF. The CDR3 coding sequence is TGTGCCAGCAGCTTTTATATACAGGGGAACACTGAAGCTTTCTTT. The whole variable domain, filled in from reference TRBV5-5 and TRBJ1-1, reads DAGVTQSPTHLIKTRGQQVTLRCSPISGHKSVSWYQQVLGQGPQFIFQYYEKEERGRGNFPDRFSARQFPNYSSELNVNALLLGDSALYLCASSFYIQGNTEAFFGQGTRLTVV.

This chain links TRBV7-2 with TRBJ1-5; D ambiguous. This CDR3 is 13 amino acids long. In germline, CDR1 is SGHTA, CDR2 FQGNSA. V gave up 2 bases and J gave up 4 bases, with 6 bases separating them. The CDR3 spells CASSLLRNQPQHF. The CDR3 nucleotides read TGTGCCAGCAGCTTACTACGAAATCAGCCCCAGCATTTT.